This T cell receptor (beta chain) was sequenced for a study of T cell changes during pregnancy in multiple sclerosis. This CDR3 spans 14 amino acids. V gave up 2 bases and J gave up 5 bases, with 12 bases separating them. CDR1 is MNHEY, CDR2 SVGAGI, per germline. The protocol was immunoSEQ multiplex PCR, while the TCRdb copy is restricted to in-frame clones and leaves out a portion. The sample holds about 22,000 clones, more than 75% seen once. The chain recombines TRBV6-5 with TRBJ2-5, with a tentative D call TRBD1 (6 bases). Sequenced material: CD4+ T cells from peripheral blood mononuclear cells, taken in the second trimester of pregnancy. The sequence was obtained from a female donor in good health, enrolled as a control in a pregnancy study. The CDR3 DNA sequence: TGTGCCAGCAGTTACGATTGGGGGCCGGAGACCCAGTACTTC. It encodes CASSYDWGPETQYF.